Presented here are 21 T cell receptor beta chains from one specimen sequenced in a study of T cell repertoires in aging, cancer and after chemotherapy. Peripheral blood genomic DNA, not sorted cells or RNA, was the template. Multiplex touch-down PCR with TRB-A/B primers amplified rearranged V-D-J TRB sequences. TCRdb re-analysed the multiplex PCR reads in MiXCR, keeping a single row per CDR3 protein. The table shows some 1,500 distinct CDR3 sequences, with around 20% occurring only once. Sequenced input: blood. Receptor source: a human donor with a solid tumor.

A remark on this clonotype: It may be a read error: a sequence one base away is much more abundant. The V call is TRBV6-5, the J call TRBJ1-1; 12 bases match TRBD1. Trimming at V came to 5 bases and at J to 2 bases, leaving 6 bases not matched to a gene. CDR3 size: 16 residues. Germline CDR1 MNHEY, CDR2 SVGAGI. This CDR3 is CASSGDRGHINTEAFF. The CDR3 region has the DNA TGTGCCAGCAGTGGGGACAGGGGGCATATAAACACTGAAGCTTTCTTT.

This clonotype is termed medium-sized. This chain uses TRBV10-3 with TRBJ1-2; 10 bases are a match to TRBD1. Per germline, CDR1 ENHRY and CDR2 SYGVKD. This CDR3 contains 13 residues. Unmatched junction bases numbered 1, after V lost 3 bases and J lost 6 bases. CDR3 sequence: CAISEGTGDGYTF. The CDR3 DNA reads TGTGCCATCAGTGAAGGGACAGGGGATGGCTACACCTTC.

This clonotype was observed a handful of times. This chain uses TRBV5-1 with TRBJ1-3; no clear D. The CDR3 has 16 residues. V was cut by 0 bases and J by 2 bases, with 12 bases left in between. Germline lookup yields CDR1 SGHRS and CDR2 YFSETQ. The CDR3 sequence: CASSLEVQTTGNTIYF. In nucleotides, the CDR3 is TGCGCCAGCAGCTTGGAGGTACAGACTACTGGAAACACCATATATTTT.

This clonotype ranks as medium-sized. The chain joins TRBV18 to TRBJ2-7; D is undetermined. CDR1 is KGHSH and CDR2 is LQKENI in the germline V gene. The CDR3 contains 14 residues. V lost 1 base and J lost 4, with 11 bases in between. CDR3 sequence: CASSPLAGAYEQYF. DNA for the CDR3: TGTGCCAGCTCACCACTCGCAGGAGCATACGAGCAGTACTTC.

This clonotype has a handful of counts. J is TRBJ2-1 and V is TRBV14, with 8 nucleotides matching TRBD1. Unmatched junction bases numbered 11, after V lost 2 bases and J lost 8 bases. Germline V gene data show CDR1 as SGHDN and CDR2 as FVKESK. This CDR3 contains 16 residues. The CDR3, as DNA: TGTGCCAGCAGCCAACTGGACAGGGTTATTAAGTATGAGCAGTTCTTC. This sequence encodes CASSQLDRVIKYEQFF. Full variable domain (outside the CDR3, taken from reference TRBV14 and TRBJ2-1): EAGVTQFPSHSVIEKGQTVTLRCDPISGHDNLYWYRRVMGKEIKFLLHFVKESKQDESGMPNNRFLAERTGGTYSTLKVQPAELEDSGVYFCASSQLDRVIKYEQFFGPGTRLTVL.

This clonotype qualifies as medium-sized. The chain is built from TRBV5-4 and TRBJ1-2, with D possibly being TRBD1 (6 bases). Germline loops: CDR1 SGHNT, CDR2 YYREEE (reference sequence). V lost 4 bases, J lost 8 bases, and 18 bases lay in between. This CDR3 region has 14 residues. The CDR3 region has the DNA TGTGCCAGCAGCCCCTGGGCGGGGGCGGGCGGCTACACCTTC. Its translation: CASSPWAGAGGYTF. Filled out from reference TRBV5-4 and TRBJ1-2, the complete variable domain reads ETGVTQSPTHLIKTRGQQVTLRCSSQSGHNTVSWYQQALGQGPQFIFQYYREEENGRGNFPPRFSGLQFPNYSSELNVNALELDDSALYLCASSPWAGAGGYTFGSGTRLTVV.

The table lists this clonotype with a few counts. The chain employs TRBV20-1 and TRBJ2-1; TRBD2 aligns across 8 bases. This CDR3 spans 14 amino acids. With 4 bases clipped from V and 1 base from J, the junction kept 3 bases outside the gene matches. Germline CDR1 is DFQATT and CDR2 is SNEGSKA (reference sequence). CDR3 bases: TGCAGTGCTATAGCGGGGATGTCCTACAATGAGCAGTTCTTC. It specifies CSAIAGMSYNEQFF.

By share, this clonotype ranks as medium-sized (0.01 to 0.1%). This rearrangement joins TRBV6-5 to TRBJ1-5; D might be TRBD1 (5 bases). The CDR3 is 14 amino acids. V was clipped by 6 bases and J by 2 bases, with 11 bases between them. The V gene's germline CDR1 is MNHEY and CDR2 SVGAGI. CDR3 region: CASRGGGGNQPQHF. Here the CDR3 DNA reads TGTGCCAGCAGGGGGGGAGGCGGCAATCAGCCCCAGCATTTT.

In its sample, this clonotype is medium-sized. The V call is TRBV19, the J call TRBJ2-1, with TRBD2 identical over 10 bases. The CDR3 runs 14 residues. Trimming cost V 3 bases and J 7 bases; bases outside gene matches: 3. Germline CDR1 reads LNHDA; CDR2 reads SQIVND (reference sequence). The chain's CDR3 is CASSIQRGGNEQFF. The DNA of the CDR3 is TGTGCCAGTAGTATTCAGCGGGGGGGGAATGAGCAGTTCTTC.

Concerning this clonotype itself: This clone may be a read error of a much larger clone one base away. The DNA for the CDR3 is TGTGCCAGCAGGTGGGGAGGCGGCAATCAGCCCCAGCATTTT. This codes for CASRWGGGNQPQHF. This chain links TRBV6-5 with TRBJ1-5; D call uncertain. V was shortened by 6 bases and J by 2 bases, with 11 bases between the two germline ends. Germline V gene sequence: CDR1 MNHEY, CDR2 SVGAGI. The CDR3 extends over 14 amino acids.

The genes are TRBV5-6 and TRBJ2-7; D possibly corresponds to TRBD2 (6 bases). CDR1 and CDR2 (germline): SGHDT, YYEEEE. V was pared by 4 bases and J by 0 bases, with 20 bases between. CDR3 length: 17 amino acids. The CDR3 DNA follows: TGTGCCAGCAGCCAAGACAGCCCGGGGGAGAGCTCCTACGAGCAGTACTTC. It yields the protein CASSQDSPGESSYEQYF.

This clonotype has a handful of counts. V is TRBV2 and J is TRBJ1-5; weak D call: TRBD1 (5 bases). The V and J ends lost 7 bases and 4 bases respectively, with 17 bases between them. CDR1 is SNHLY and CDR2 is FYNNEI in the germline V gene. The CDR3 totals 15 residues. The CDR3 DNA is TGTGCCAGCACCATTATACAAGGGGAGAATCAGCCCCAGCATTTT. It specifies CASTIIQGENQPQHF.

By frequency in the sample, this clonotype is medium-sized. CDR3 bases: TGTGCCAGCAGTCCTGGACAGGCCGGCGGGTTCTTC. As protein: CASSPGQAGGFF. The V gene is TRBV6-1, the J gene TRBJ2-1, with TRBD1 matching over 7 bases. Germline assignment: CDR1 MNHNS and CDR2 SASEGT. This CDR3 has 12 amino acids. Trimming at V came to 5 bases and at J to 15 bases, leaving 10 bases not matched to a gene.

This clonotype was detected a few times. The rearrangement links TRBV7-6 to TRBJ2-3; D possibly matches TRBD1 or TRBD2 (6 bases each). The CDR3 contains 15 residues. The germline V gene encodes CDR1 SGHVS and CDR2 FNYEAQ. V shed 2 bases and J shed 2 bases, with 11 bases lying between them. This CDR3 is CASSLLGGPTDTQYF. CDR3 nucleotides: TGTGCCAGCAGCTTACTGGGGGGCCCCACAGATACGCAGTATTTT.

This clonotype counts as medium-sized. V usage is TRBV6-1 and J usage is TRBJ1-5; possible D gene TRBD1, 5 bases. Per germline, CDR1 MNHNS and CDR2 SASEGT. The CDR3 has 17 residues. V was clipped by 8 bases and J by 0 bases, with 20 bases between them. The CDR3 DNA is TGTGCCAGCTGGGGGGATGCGGTTCGGCATAGCAATCAGCCCCAGCATTTT. This gives the protein CASWGDAVRHSNQPQHF.

This clonotype is labeled as medium-sized. This chain joins TRBV30 and TRBJ2-7; D is uncertain. Germline CDR1 GTSNPN, CDR2 SVGIG (reference sequence). This CDR3 is built from 13 residues. The V and J ends lost 0 bases and 0 bases respectively, with 6 bases between them. DNA for the CDR3: TGTGCCTGGAGTGTTGGTCCCTCCTACGAGCAGTACTTC. This codes for CAWSVGPSYEQYF.

This clonotype ranks as hyperexpanded. This sequence joins TRBV24-1 and TRBJ2-2; D might be TRBD1 or TRBD2, each matching 5 bases. This CDR3 has 15 residues. V was shortened by 6 bases and J by 5 bases, with 15 bases between the two germline ends. Germline V lookup: CDR1 KGHDR, CDR2 SFDVKD. The CDR3 nucleotides read TGTGCCACCAGTACTCCCATTGGGGGAACCGGGGAGCTGTTTTTT. This translates into CATSTPIGGTGELFF.

The chain uses TRBV20-1 and TRBJ2-7, with D possibly matching TRBD1 (5 bases). CDR3 length: 15 residues. V dropped 8 bases and J dropped 2 bases, with 22 bases sitting between them. Germline V gene lookup returns CDR1 DFQATT and CDR2 SNEGSKA (reference sequence). CDR3 in DNA: TGCAGTCCTCGCGGTGGCAGGGAATCGGCCTACGAGCAGTACTTC. This encodes CSPRGGRESAYEQYF.

By sample share, this clonotype is medium-sized. The chain is built from TRBV5-3 and TRBJ1-1; no clear D. TRBV5-3 is annotated as an ORF whose role is uncertain. Trimming pared 4 bases from V and 9 bases from J, leaving 13 bases between. The CDR3 is 12 residues long. The CDR3, as DNA: TGTGCCAGAAGCCCACAAGGACCTAAAGCTTTCTTT. Its translation is CARSPQGPKAFF.

Here the CDR3 reads CASSPLRQETQYF. The CDR3 bases are TGTGCCAGCAGCCCTCTGCGCCAAGAGACCCAGTACTTC. This rearrangement joins TRBV5-6 to TRBJ2-5; D is uncertain. Trimming took 4 bases from V and 1 from J, leaving 8 bases between them. The CDR3 runs to 13 residues. Germline V gene lookup returns CDR1 SGHDT and CDR2 YYEEEE.

This sequence joins TRBV20-1 and TRBJ1-5; 7 bases are a match to TRBD1. Germline CDR1 DFQATT, CDR2 SNEGSKA (reference sequence). The V and J ends lost 0 bases and 11 bases, in that order; junction bases with no gene match: 10. The CDR3 extends over 14 amino acids. CDR3 sequence reads: CSARDQGQLEAQHF. The CDR3 DNA reads TGCAGTGCTAGAGATCAGGGACAGCTTGAGGCCCAGCATTTT.